The 20 T cell receptor beta chains below were found in one sample sequenced in a study of blood T cell repertoires in COVID-19. Sequencing used immunoSEQ multiplex PCR; TCRdb keeps in-frame clones, though not all of them. The table has about 150,000 clones, 76% seen once; the top ten hold 3.7%. Material: peripheral blood. These receptors all come from an elderly woman with acute or convalescent COVID-19.

The chain combines TRBV7-2 with TRBJ1-5, with D perhaps matching TRBD1 (5 bases). Trimming left V 4 bases short and J 5 bases short, with 9 bases between. Germline CDR1 and CDR2: SGHTA and FQGNSA. This CDR3 has 13 amino acids. CDR3 bases: TGTGCCAGCAGCTGGGGCGATTATCAGCCCCAGCATTTT. Translating gives CASSWGDYQPQHF.

The chain is built from TRBV19 and TRBJ1-1, with D possibly being TRBD1 (6 bases). Germline CDR1 is LNHDA and CDR2 is SQIVND (reference sequence). V was clipped by 7 bases and J by 5 bases, with 20 bases between them. CDR3 length: 15 residues. The CDR3 DNA reads TGTGCCAGTAAGTGGGGGGGGCCTTTGGGGACTGAAGCTTTCTTT. This codes for CASKWGGPLGTEAFF.

This sequence joins TRBV5-6 and TRBJ1-3; D gene uncertain. Germline V gives CDR1 SGHDT, CDR2 YYEEEE. V was trimmed by 4 bases and J by 2 bases, leaving 10 bases between them. The CDR3 is made up of 14 amino acids. The CDR3 bases are TGTGCCAGCAGCCCGACCGGGGCTGGAAACACCATATATTTT. Encoded protein: CASSPTGAGNTIYF.

This clone was detected once. This chain joins TRBV18 and TRBJ1-2; unclear D gene. The V gene lost 0 bases and the J gene lost 5 bases, with 13 bases spanning the gap. CDR1 is KGHSH and CDR2 is LQKENI in the germline V gene. This CDR3 is 15 amino acids long. For the CDR3, the DNA is TGTGCCAGCTCACCACCCCAACTCGGGTTTTATGGCTACACCTTC. Its protein product is CASSPPQLGFYGYTF. Full variable domain (remainder filled in from reference TRBV18 and TRBJ1-2): NAGVMQNPRHLVRRRGQEARLRCSPMKGHSHVYWYRQLPEEGLKFMVYLQKENIIDESGMPKERFSAEFPKEGPSILRIQQVVRGDSAAYFCASSPPQLGFYGYTFGSGTRLTVV.

In regard to this clone: This sample includes further DNA sequences coding for the same CDR3. The genes are TRBV6-5 and TRBJ1-1; D is unclear. Between the trimmed V and J ends, which lost 0 bases and 5 bases, there was a span of 7 bases. This CDR3 has 13 amino acids. Germline values: CDR1 MNHEY, CDR2 SVGAGI. In nucleotides, the CDR3 is TGTGCCAGCAGTTACTCGAGGCAGACTGAAGCTTTCTTT. Translating gives CASSYSRQTEAFF.

Only a few counts were recorded for this clone. The CDR3 region is CASSVTGNTEAFF. In DNA form, the CDR3 reads TGCGCCAGCAGCGTTACAGGGAACACTGAAGCTTTCTTT. The rearrangement links TRBV5-1 to TRBJ1-1; maybe TRBD1 (5 bases). The length of the CDR3 is 13 residues. Between the trimmed V and J ends, which lost 4 bases and 1 base, there was a span of 8 bases. In germline, CDR1 is SGHRS, CDR2 YFSETQ.

The chain recombines TRBV6-1 with TRBJ1-4, with D unclear. With 4 bases removed from V and 4 bases from J, the gap between germline ends came to 19 bases. There are 17 residues in the CDR3. Per germline, CDR1 MNHNS and CDR2 SASEGT. The CDR3 here is CASSGEIRTLINEKLFF. The CDR3 DNA follows: TGTGCCAGCAGTGGGGAGATCCGGACTCTAATTAATGAAAAACTGTTTTTT.

This clone was seen a few times. The V gene is TRBV19, the J gene TRBJ1-3, with 7 bases that match TRBD1. J lost 4 bases, V lost 5 bases, and 8 bases had no gene match. The length of the CDR3 is 15 residues. Germline V CDR1 and CDR2: LNHDA, SQIVND (reference sequence). This CDR3 reads CASSGRQGYGNTIYF. CDR3 DNA sequence: TGTGCCAGTAGTGGCCGACAGGGTTACGGAAACACCATATATTTT.

The V gene is TRBV12-3 or TRBV12-4, the J gene TRBJ1-1; TRBD1 might be the D (6 bases). With 5 bases removed from V and 3 bases from J, the gap between germline ends came to 10 bases. This CDR3 region has 13 residues. In nucleotides, the CDR3 is TGTGCCAGCAGTCTGAACAGGGACACTGAAGCTTTCTTT. Protein: CASSLNRDTEAFF.

This CDR3 reads CASSIGLAGNGELFF. CDR3 DNA sequence: TGTGCCAGTAGTATCGGACTAGCGGGGAACGGGGAGCTGTTTTTT. This chain links TRBV19 with TRBJ2-2; TRBD2 matches 12 bases. The CDR3 is made up of 15 amino acids. CDR1 LNHDA and CDR2 SQIVND come from the germline V gene (reference sequence). J gave up 7 bases and V 3 bases, and 3 bases lay outside the gene matches.

This chain joins TRBV5-1 and TRBJ2-7; perhaps TRBD2 as D (5 bases). Trimming took 2 bases from V and 4 from J, leaving 10 bases between them. The CDR3 runs to 13 residues. Per germline, CDR1 SGHRS and CDR2 YFSETQ. DNA of the CDR3: TGCGCCAGCAGCTTTGCAGGAGGATACGAGCAGTACTTC. Translating gives CASSFAGGYEQYF.

The CDR3 DNA reads TGTGCCAGCTCACCAGGCTCTAGCACAGATACGCAGTATTTT. Encoded protein: CASSPGSSTDTQYF. The rearrangement uses TRBV18 and TRBJ2-3; no definite D call. The germline gives CDR1 KGHSH, CDR2 LQKENI. The V and J ends lost 2 bases and 0 bases respectively, with 6 bases between them. The CDR3 length is 14 residues.

The J gene is TRBJ1-1, the V gene TRBV3-1 (or the pseudogene TRBV3-2); D is unresolved. Trimming pared 5 bases from V and 1 base from J, leaving 8 bases between. CDR1 and CDR2 (germline): LGHDT, YNNKEL (reference sequence). This CDR3 has 13 amino acids. CDR3 nucleotide sequence: TGTGCCAGCAGCAAACTTAGGAACACTGAAGCTTTCTTT. Amino acid sequence: CASSKLRNTEAFF.

V usage is TRBV10-3 and J usage is TRBJ1-1; no clear D gene. CDR1 and CDR2 (germline): ENHRY, SYGVKD. Trimming removed 6 bases from V and 0 bases from J, with 14 bases in between. The CDR3 contains 15 residues. The CDR3 loop reads CAIRPSTTMNTEAFF. DNA of the CDR3: TGTGCCATCAGGCCCTCGACAACGATGAACACTGAAGCTTTCTTT.

This chain uses TRBV28 with TRBJ2-7; tentatively, D is TRBD2 (5 bases). CDR3 length equals 12 residues. From germline, CDR1 is MDHEN and CDR2 SYDVKM. V dropped 4 bases and J dropped 4 bases, with 8 bases sitting between them. The CDR3 nucleotides are TGTGCCAGCAGTTCCCGGGGTTACGAGCAGTACTTC. Translated: CASSSRGYEQYF.

This clone was counted between two and nine times. V and J are TRBV5-1 and TRBJ1-2; 10 bases are a match to TRBD1. V lost 3 bases and J lost 7; bases outside the gene matches: 6. The germline CDR1 and CDR2 sequences are SGHRS and YFSETQ. This CDR3 has 14 residues. CDR3 coding DNA: TGCGCCAGCAGCTCACGGACAGGGGGTACTGGCTACACCTTC. This sequence encodes CASSSRTGGTGYTF.

Concerning this clone itself: The germline gene is not matched at one end of the junction; a read error may be the cause. The sample holds other DNA sequences that translate to the same CDR3. This sequence joins TRBV29-1 and TRBJ2-3; 12 nucleotides match TRBD1. The length of the CDR3 is 17 residues. CDR1 and CDR2 (germline): SQVTM, ANQGSEA. The CDR3: CSVGTGGSDRSTDTQYF. Written as DNA, the CDR3 is TGCAGTGTTGGGACAGGGGGCTCTGATAGGAGCACAGATACGCAGTATTTT.

In this sample, this clone turned up once. The V call is TRBV29-1, the J call TRBJ1-1; D call uncertain. The germline V gene has CDR1 SQVTM and CDR2 ANQGSEA. Trimming removed 3 bases from V and 9 bases from J, with 17 bases in between. There are 13 residues in the CDR3. CDR3 sequence: CSVDILSGRKAFF. CDR3 nucleotide sequence: TGCAGCGTTGATATATTGTCGGGAAGAAAAGCTTTCTTT.

A few counts support this clone. J is TRBJ2-1 and V is TRBV4-1; D not resolved. Per germline, CDR1 MGHRA and CDR2 YSYEKL. The length of the CDR3 is 13 residues. The V end lost 3 bases, the J end lost 7 bases, and 10 bases lay between the germline ends. DNA for the CDR3: TGCGCCAGCAGCCAGGAGACCCTTAATGAGCAGTTCTTC. It codes for CASSQETLNEQFF.

This sequence joins TRBV6-1 and TRBJ1-1; D is possibly TRBD1 (5 bases). Trimming took off 2 bases at V and 5 bases at J, with 12 bases between the two ends. Germline V lookup: CDR1 MNHNS, CDR2 SASEGT. The CDR3 is 14 residues long. CDR3 region: CASSELGQGTEAFF. CDR3 bases: TGTGCCAGCAGTGAACTGGGGCAGGGAACTGAAGCTTTCTTT.